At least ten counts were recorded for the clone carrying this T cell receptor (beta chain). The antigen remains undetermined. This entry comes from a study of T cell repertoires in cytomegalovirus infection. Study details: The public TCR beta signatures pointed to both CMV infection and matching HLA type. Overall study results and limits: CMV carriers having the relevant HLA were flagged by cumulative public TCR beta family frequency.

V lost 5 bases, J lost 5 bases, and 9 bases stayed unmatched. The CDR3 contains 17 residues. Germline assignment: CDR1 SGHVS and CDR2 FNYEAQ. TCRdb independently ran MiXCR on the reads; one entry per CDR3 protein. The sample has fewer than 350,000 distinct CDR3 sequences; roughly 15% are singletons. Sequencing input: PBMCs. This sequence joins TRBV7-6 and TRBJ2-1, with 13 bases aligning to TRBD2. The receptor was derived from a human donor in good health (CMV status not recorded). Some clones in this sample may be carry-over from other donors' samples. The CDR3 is CASSARLGLAGHNEQFF. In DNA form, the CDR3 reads TGTGCCAGCAGCGCCCGACTGGGACTAGCGGGGCACAATGAGCAGTTCTTC.